The entry below gives a single T cell receptor (beta chain) sequence along with its context. What it binds is unknown. The same CDR3 also results from other DNA sequences found in this sample. Clones were read by immunoSEQ multiplex PCR, and TCRdb kept only the in-frame ones, dropping some. The sample has more than 200,000 clones, 60% to 75% seen once. Investigators sourced about 2 micrograms of genomic DNA from cryopreserved PBMCs for TCR beta libraries. CDR3 length equals 15 residues. Germline CDR1 KGHSH, CDR2 LQKENI. With 4 bases clipped from V and 0 bases from J, the junction kept 5 bases outside the gene matches. This sample is part of a study of cytotoxic CD8 clonotypes in ibrutinib-treated CLL. Points from the study as a whole: Public clonotypes, found uncommonly, either contracted or stayed stable on treatment.

V usage is TRBV18 and J usage is TRBJ2-7; the match to TRBD2 covers 8 bases. This sample comprised PBMCs, obtained after 24 months of ibrutinib treatment. The clonotype was recovered from a human donor with chronic lymphocytic leukemia. The CDR3 region is CASSLSGTSSYEQYF. In nucleotides, the CDR3 is TGTGCCAGCTCACTTAGCGGGACGAGCTCCTACGAGCAGTACTTC.